This T cell receptor (beta chain) came from a study of CD8 T cells in Susac syndrome. About the research overall: Eight or nine of the sequenced Susac syndrome patients were in remission, and five or six had active disease. Findings of the study overall: Expansion of clones was not seen in the CD4+ T cell repertoires of Susac syndrome.

Random hexamers were used to reverse transcribe roughly 0.5 to 1 ug of RNA. TCRdb reprocessed the immunoSEQ multiplex PCR reads via MiXCR and lists one record per CDR3 protein. Here the sample spans 95,000 to 150,000 distinct CDR3 sequences, 95% to 96% being singletons. Comment on this clonotype: No antigen is known for it.

TCR beta from blood CD8+ and CD4+ T cells was sequenced. CD8+ and CD4+ T cells were negatively isolated; TEMRA cells were FACS-enriched. This TCR was recovered from a human donor with Susac syndrome. Sequencing was done on a sample of CD4+ T cells from PBMCs.

Here the CDR3 DNA reads TGTGCCAGTGGACAGTACATCACAGATACGCAGTATTTT. This gives the protein CASGQYITDTQYF. The gene calls are TRBV2 and TRBJ2-3, with D tentatively TRBD1 (6 bases). The CDR3 has 13 amino acids. Trimming removed 9 bases at V and 2 bases at J, with 12 bases between. Germline CDR1 is SNHLY and CDR2 is FYNNEI.